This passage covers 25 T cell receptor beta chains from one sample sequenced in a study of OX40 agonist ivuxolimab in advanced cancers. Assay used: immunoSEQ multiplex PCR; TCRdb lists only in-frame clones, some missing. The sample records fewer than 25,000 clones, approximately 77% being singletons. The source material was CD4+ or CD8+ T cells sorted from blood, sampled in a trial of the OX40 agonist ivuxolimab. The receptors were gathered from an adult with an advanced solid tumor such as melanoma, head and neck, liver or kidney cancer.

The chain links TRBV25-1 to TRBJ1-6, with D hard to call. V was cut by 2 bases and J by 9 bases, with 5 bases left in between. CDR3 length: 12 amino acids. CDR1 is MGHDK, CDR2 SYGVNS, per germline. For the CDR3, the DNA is TGTGCCAGCAGTGAAGCGGGTTCACCCCTCCACTTT. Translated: CASSEAGSPLHF.

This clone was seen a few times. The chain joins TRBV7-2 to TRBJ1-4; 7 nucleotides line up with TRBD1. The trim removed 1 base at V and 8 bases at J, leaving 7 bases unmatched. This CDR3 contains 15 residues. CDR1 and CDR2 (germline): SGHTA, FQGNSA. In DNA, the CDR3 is TGTGCCAGCAGCTTAGGAGGGGGCGGGGACGAAAAACTGTTTTTT. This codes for CASSLGGGGDEKLFF.

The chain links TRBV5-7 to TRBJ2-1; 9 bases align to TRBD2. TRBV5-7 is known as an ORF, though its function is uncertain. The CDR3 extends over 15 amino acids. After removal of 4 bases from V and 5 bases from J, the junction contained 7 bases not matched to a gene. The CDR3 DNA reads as TGTGCCAGCAGCCGATCGGGCGGGGGGGACAATGAGCAGTTCTTC. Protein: CASSRSGGGDNEQFF.

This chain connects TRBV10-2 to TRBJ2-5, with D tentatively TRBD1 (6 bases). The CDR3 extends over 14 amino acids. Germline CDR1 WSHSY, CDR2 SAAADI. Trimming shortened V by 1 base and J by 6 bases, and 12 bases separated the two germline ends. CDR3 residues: CASSEFRDKQTQYF. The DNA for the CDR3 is TGCGCCAGCAGTGAGTTCCGGGACAAACAGACCCAGTACTTC.

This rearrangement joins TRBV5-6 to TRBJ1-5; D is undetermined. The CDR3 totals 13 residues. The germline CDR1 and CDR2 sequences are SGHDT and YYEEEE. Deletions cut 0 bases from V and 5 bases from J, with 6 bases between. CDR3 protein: CASSLGSHQPQHF. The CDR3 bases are TGTGCCAGCAGCTTGGGGAGCCATCAGCCCCAGCATTTT.

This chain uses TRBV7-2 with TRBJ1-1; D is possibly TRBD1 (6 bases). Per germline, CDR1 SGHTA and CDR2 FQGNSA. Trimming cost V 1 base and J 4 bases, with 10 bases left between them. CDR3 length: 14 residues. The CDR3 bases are TGTGCCAGCAGCTTAGGGGGGCGACCCACTGAAGCTTTCTTT. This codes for CASSLGGRPTEAFF.

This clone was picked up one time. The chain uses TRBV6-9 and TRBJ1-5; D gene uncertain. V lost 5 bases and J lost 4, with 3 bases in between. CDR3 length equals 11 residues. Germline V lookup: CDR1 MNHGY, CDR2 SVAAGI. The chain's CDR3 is CASSENQPQHF. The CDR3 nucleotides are TGTGCCAGCAGTGAAAATCAGCCCCAGCATTTT.

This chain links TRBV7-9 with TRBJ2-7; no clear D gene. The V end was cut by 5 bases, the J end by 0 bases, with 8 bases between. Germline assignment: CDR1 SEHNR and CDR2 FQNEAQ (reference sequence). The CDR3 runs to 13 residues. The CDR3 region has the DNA TGTGCCAGCAGCATATTCGGCTCCTACGAGCAGTACTTC. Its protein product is CASSIFGSYEQYF.

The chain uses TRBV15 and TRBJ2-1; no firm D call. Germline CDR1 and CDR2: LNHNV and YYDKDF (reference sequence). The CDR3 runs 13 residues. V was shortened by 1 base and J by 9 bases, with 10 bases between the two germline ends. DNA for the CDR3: TGTGCCACCAGCAGAGGGGTGACGAGTGAGCAGTTCTTC. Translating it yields CATSRGVTSEQFF.

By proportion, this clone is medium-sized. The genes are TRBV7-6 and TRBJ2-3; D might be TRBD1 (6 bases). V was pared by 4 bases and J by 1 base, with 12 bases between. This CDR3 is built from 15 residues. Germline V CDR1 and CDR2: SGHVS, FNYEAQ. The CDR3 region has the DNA TGTGCCAGCAGCTCCCACCGACAGGGCACAGATACGCAGTATTTT. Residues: CASSSHRQGTDTQYF.

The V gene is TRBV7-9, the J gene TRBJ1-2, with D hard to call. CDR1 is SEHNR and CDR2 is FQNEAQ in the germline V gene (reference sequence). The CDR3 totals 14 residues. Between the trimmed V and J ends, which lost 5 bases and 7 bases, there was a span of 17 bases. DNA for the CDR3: TGTGCCAGCAGCGATACAGCTTGGGGTGGTGGCTACACCTTC. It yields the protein CASSDTAWGGGYTF.

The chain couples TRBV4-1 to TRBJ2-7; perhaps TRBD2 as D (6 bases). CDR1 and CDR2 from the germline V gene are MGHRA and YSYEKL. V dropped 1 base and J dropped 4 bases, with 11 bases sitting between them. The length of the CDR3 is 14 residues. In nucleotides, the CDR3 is TGCGCCAGCAGCCAAGTTTCGGAGGGATACGAGCAGTACTTC. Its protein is CASSQVSEGYEQYF.

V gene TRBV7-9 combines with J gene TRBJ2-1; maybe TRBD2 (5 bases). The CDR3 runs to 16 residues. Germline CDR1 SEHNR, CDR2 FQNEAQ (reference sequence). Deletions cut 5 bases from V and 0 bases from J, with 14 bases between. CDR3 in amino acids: CASSPLSGSSYNEQFF. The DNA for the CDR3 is TGTGCCAGCAGCCCCCTCAGCGGTAGCTCCTACAATGAGCAGTTCTTC.

The CDR3 DNA follows: TGTGCCAGCAGCTCGCGGACAGGGGGTAGGGAGACCCAGTACTTC. It is translated as CASSSRTGGRETQYF. This rearrangement joins TRBV7-7 to TRBJ2-5; TRBD1 agrees at 10 bases. The V segment lost 4 bases and the J segment 5 bases; nucleotides outside the gene matches: 7. This CDR3 contains 15 residues. Germline V gene lookup returns CDR1 SSHAT and CDR2 FNYEAQ (reference sequence).

This CDR3 is CASSSDGTYEQYF. The CDR3 DNA follows: TGTGCCAGCAGTTCGGACGGGACCTACGAGCAGTACTTC. This chain joins TRBV6-1 and TRBJ2-7; TRBD2 might be the D (5 bases). CDR3 length equals 13 residues. CDR1 and CDR2 from the germline V gene are MNHNS and SASEGT. V was cut by 5 bases and J by 2 bases, with 10 bases left in between.

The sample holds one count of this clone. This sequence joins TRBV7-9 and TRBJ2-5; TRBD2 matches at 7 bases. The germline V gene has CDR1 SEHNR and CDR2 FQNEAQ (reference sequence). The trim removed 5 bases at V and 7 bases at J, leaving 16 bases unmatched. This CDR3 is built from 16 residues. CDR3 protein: CASSRSGMGPQGTQYF. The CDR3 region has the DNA TGTGCCAGCAGCCGAAGCGGGATGGGTCCCCAGGGGACCCAGTACTTC.

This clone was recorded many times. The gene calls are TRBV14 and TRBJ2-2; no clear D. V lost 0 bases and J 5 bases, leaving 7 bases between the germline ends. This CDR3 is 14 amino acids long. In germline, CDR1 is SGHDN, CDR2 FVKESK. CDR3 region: CASSQDRWTGELFF. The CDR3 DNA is TGTGCCAGCAGCCAAGATCGGTGGACCGGGGAGCTGTTTTTT.

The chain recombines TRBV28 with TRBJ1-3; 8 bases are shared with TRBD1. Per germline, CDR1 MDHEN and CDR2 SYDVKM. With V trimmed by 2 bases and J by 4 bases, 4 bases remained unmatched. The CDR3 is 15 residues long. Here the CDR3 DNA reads TGTGCCAGCAGTTTAGACAGGGGTGGAGGAAACACCATATATTTT. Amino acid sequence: CASSLDRGGGNTIYF.

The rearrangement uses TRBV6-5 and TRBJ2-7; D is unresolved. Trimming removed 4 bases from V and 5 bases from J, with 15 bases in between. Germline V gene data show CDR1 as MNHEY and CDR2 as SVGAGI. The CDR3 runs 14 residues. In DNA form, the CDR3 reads TGTGCCAGCAGTTTCGGCTACGCTTCGGACGAGCAGTACTTC. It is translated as CASSFGYASDEQYF.

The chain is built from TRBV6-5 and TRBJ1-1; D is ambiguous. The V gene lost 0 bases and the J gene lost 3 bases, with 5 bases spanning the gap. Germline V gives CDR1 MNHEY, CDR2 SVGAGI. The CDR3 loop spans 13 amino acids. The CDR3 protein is CASSYSGYTEAFF. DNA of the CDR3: TGTGCCAGCAGTTACTCAGGGTACACTGAAGCTTTCTTT.

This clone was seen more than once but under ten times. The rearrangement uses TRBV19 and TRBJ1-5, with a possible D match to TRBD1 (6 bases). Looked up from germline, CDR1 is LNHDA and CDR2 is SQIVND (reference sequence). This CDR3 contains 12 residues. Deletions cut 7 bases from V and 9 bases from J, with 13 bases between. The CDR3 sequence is CASIQGSGPQHF. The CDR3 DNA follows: TGTGCCAGTATACAGGGTTCAGGGCCCCAGCATTTT. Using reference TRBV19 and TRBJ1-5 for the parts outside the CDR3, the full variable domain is DGGITQSPKYLFRKEGQNVTLSCEQNLNHDAMYWYRQDPGQGLRLIYYSQIVNDFQKGDIAEGYSVSREKKESFPLTVTSAQKNPTAFYLCASIQGSGPQHFGDGTRLSIL.

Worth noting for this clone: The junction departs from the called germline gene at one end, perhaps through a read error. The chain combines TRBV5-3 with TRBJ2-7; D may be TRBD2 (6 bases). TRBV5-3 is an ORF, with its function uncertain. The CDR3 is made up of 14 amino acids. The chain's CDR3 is CASSLEGGLYEQYF. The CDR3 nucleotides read TGTGCCAGCAGCTTGGAGGGTGGGCTCTACGAGCAGTACTTC.

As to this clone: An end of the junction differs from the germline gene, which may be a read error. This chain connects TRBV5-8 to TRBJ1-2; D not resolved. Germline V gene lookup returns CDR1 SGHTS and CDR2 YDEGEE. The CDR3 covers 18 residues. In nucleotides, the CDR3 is TGCGCCAGCAGCCAAGAGTTTGCCCGGGCACGCTTCAACTATGGCTACACCTTC. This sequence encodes CASSQEFARARFNYGYTF.

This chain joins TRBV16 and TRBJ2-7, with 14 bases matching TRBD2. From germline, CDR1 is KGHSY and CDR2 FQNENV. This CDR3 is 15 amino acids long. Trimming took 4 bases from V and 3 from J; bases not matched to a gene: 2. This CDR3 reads CASSRGTSGGYEQYF. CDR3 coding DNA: TGTGCCAGCAGCCGCGGGACTAGCGGGGGCTACGAGCAGTACTTC.

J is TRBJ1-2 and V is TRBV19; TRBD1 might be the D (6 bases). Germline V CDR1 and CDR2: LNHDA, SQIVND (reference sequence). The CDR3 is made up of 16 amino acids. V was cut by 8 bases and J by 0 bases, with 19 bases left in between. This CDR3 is CASFSQGKAANYGYTF. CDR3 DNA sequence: TGTGCCAGTTTCTCCCAGGGGAAAGCAGCTAACTATGGCTACACCTTC.